This T cell receptor (beta chain) was documented in a study of vaccination and CD4 T cells after COVID-19. The wider study: Sampling after COVID took place at a median of around 91 days (range 35 to 161) following diagnosis.

Notes on this clonotype: Its antigen remains unknown.

With 2 bases removed from V and 4 bases from J, the gap between germline ends came to 11 bases. Germline lookup yields CDR1 MNHEY and CDR2 SVGAGI. This CDR3 region has 14 residues. Described treatment: roughly 11-day PBMC culture with coronavirus spike peptide pools or control peptides (ViraFEST assay). ViraFEST used peptide pools to expand antigen-specific T cells, then sequenced TCRs. At both days 3 and 7, half the medium was replaced with fresh IL-2 medium. Once obtained from cultured CD4+ T cells, the DNA was sequenced using the Oncomine TCR Beta short-read assay. TCRdb reprocessed the PCR reads with MiXCR, giving one entry per CDR3 protein. The sample lists 14,000 to 15,000 distinct CDR3 sequences, 43% occurring once.

The TCR originated in a human donor who had recovered from COVID-19. This chain connects TRBV6-5 to TRBJ1-2; unclear D gene. Material for sequencing was CD4+ T cells from blood, cultured in vitro. CDR3 DNA: TGTGCCAGCAGTTACGCTTACAGCCCCTATGGCTACACCTTC. Residues: CASSYAYSPYGYTF.